These 17 T cell receptor beta chains came from one sample sequenced in a study of T cells in Graves' hyperthyroidism and ophthalmopathy. RNA transcripts yielded amplified TCR beta CDR3 regions. Researchers ran a first-round RT-PCR on the TCR CDR3 using the HTBI primer set. One entry per CDR3 protein results from TCRdb running MiXCR on the multiplex PCR reads. Among about 640,000 distinct CDR3 sequences, around 21% were seen once, and the ten largest hold roughly 30%. Sequencing input: blood. The receptors shown here come from a man aged 25 to 45 with Graves' ophthalmopathy.

This clonotype has more than one count but fewer than ten. The chain couples TRBV5-1 to TRBJ2-3; 9 bases are a match to TRBD1. V lost 4 bases and J lost 8; bases outside the gene matches: 11. This CDR3 spans 15 amino acids. The germline V gene encodes CDR1 SGHRS and CDR2 YFSETQ. The CDR3 nucleotides read TGCGCCAGCAGCCGCCCCCATGGGGACAGGGCTACGCAGTATTTT. This gives the protein CASSRPHGDRATQYF.

In this sample, this clonotype turned up once. Possible read error: a much larger clone is one base away. The chain has TRBV30 and TRBJ2-1; 11 bases match TRBD2. Germline lookup yields CDR1 GTSNPN and CDR2 SVGIG (reference sequence). Losses at the gene ends were 2 bases for V and 7 bases for J; bases not matched to a gene: 10. The CDR3 covers 16 residues. As DNA, the CDR3 is TGTGCCTGGAGTACCGTTTCTAGCGGGAGGTCGAATGAGCAGTTCTTC. Residues: CAWSTVSSGRSNEQFF.

This clonotype appeared many times. The V call is TRBV28, the J call TRBJ1-5; D ambiguous. Trimming cost V 3 bases and J 9 bases, with 12 bases left between them. CDR1 and CDR2 from the germline V gene are MDHEN and SYDVKM. CDR3 size: 13 residues. The CDR3 reads CASSFGVLLPQHF. The CDR3 nucleotides are TGTGCCAGCAGTTTTGGCGTTCTATTGCCCCAGCATTTT.

This clonotype has a count of ten or more. The chain is built from TRBV6-1 and TRBJ2-7; D is ambiguous. Germline CDR1 MNHNS, CDR2 SASEGT. The length of the CDR3 is 13 residues. V dropped 4 bases and J dropped 2 bases, with 9 bases sitting between them. This chain's CDR3 is CASSAARTYEQYF. The DNA of the CDR3 is TGTGCCAGCAGTGCTGCGCGGACCTACGAGCAGTACTTC.

A note on this clonotype: One end of the junction does not line up with germline, which may come from a read error. The rearrangement links TRBV11-2 to TRBJ1-5; 8 bases are a match to TRBD1. In germline, CDR1 is SGHAT, CDR2 FQNNGV. The CDR3 totals 13 residues. CDR3 nucleotides: TGTGCCAGCAGCTTAACAGGGGGACAGCTCCAGCATTTT. Translated, it gives CASSLTGGQLQHF. Looking up the rest from reference TRBV11-2 and TRBJ1-5 gives the full variable domain: EAGVAQSPRYKIIEKRQSVAFWCNPISGHATLYWYQQILGQGPKLLIQFQNNGVVDDSQLPKDRFSAERLKGVDSTLKIQPAKLEDSAVYLCASSLTGGQLQHFGDGTRLSIL.

This clonotype was picked up a small number of times. The chain uses TRBV6-2 or TRBV6-3 and TRBJ1-2; TRBD1 matches 7 bases. The germline V gene has CDR1 MNHEY and CDR2 SVGEGT. The CDR3 covers 17 residues. The V gene end was trimmed by 2 bases and the J gene end by 8 bases; junction bases not matched to a gene: 17. The CDR3 DNA sequence: TGTGCCAGCAGTTACCCCGAAGGTGGGACAGAGGGGAAGGGCTACACCTTC. It is translated as CASSYPEGGTEGKGYTF.

A few counts support this clonotype. The chain joins TRBV3-1 to TRBJ1-3; possible D gene TRBD1, 6 bases. This CDR3 has 15 residues. The V end was cut by 8 bases, the J end by 6 bases, with 20 bases between. CDR1 LGHDT and CDR2 YNNKEL come from the germline V gene (reference sequence). The CDR3 sequence: CASGTGSWRENTIYF. The CDR3 DNA is TGTGCCAGCGGCACAGGGAGCTGGAGAGAAAACACCATATATTTT.

In its sample, this clonotype was seen a few times. The rearrangement links TRBV5-1 to TRBJ2-3, with D possibly TRBD2 on 6 matching bases. The germline V gene has CDR1 SGHRS and CDR2 YFSETQ. The CDR3 runs to 15 residues. Trimming took 1 base from V and 3 from J, leaving 12 bases between them. The CDR3 protein is CASSLRAGKTDTQYF. The CDR3 DNA follows: TGCGCCAGCAGCTTGAGGGCGGGAAAAACAGATACGCAGTATTTT.

In this sample, this clonotype turned up many times. Here the CDR3 DNA reads TGTGCCAGCAGCCGGACAGGGGCGCAGAGGCAAGAGACCCAGTACTTC. Its protein product is CASSRTGAQRQETQYF. This chain connects TRBV7-2 to TRBJ2-5; 9 nucleotides align to TRBD1. The length of the CDR3 is 16 residues. With 5 bases clipped from V and 2 bases from J, the junction kept 9 bases outside the gene matches. The germline V gene encodes CDR1 SGHTA and CDR2 FQGNSA.

In regard to this clonotype: One base away lies a much larger clone, so this may be a sequencing read error. The gene calls are TRBV7-2 and TRBJ2-3; no definite D call. The CDR3 runs to 12 residues. Trimming left V 5 bases short and J 7 bases short, with 10 bases between. CDR1 is SGHTA and CDR2 is FQGNSA in the germline V gene. CDR3: CASSDLGYTQYF. The CDR3 DNA is TGTGCCAGCAGCGACCTGGGGTATACGCAGTATTTT.

The table lists this clonotype with many counts. V is TRBV27 and J is TRBJ2-7; D gene uncertain. Germline CDR1 and CDR2: MNHEY and SMNVEV (reference sequence). V was cut by 2 bases and J by 6 bases, with 8 bases left in between. This CDR3 is 12 amino acids long. CDR3 loop: CASSLVGLEQYF. In DNA, the CDR3 is TGTGCCAGCAGTTTAGTCGGCCTCGAGCAGTACTTC.

The chain recombines TRBV7-9 with TRBJ1-1, with D possibly being TRBD1 (5 bases). In germline, CDR1 is SEHNR, CDR2 FQNEAQ (reference sequence). The V gene lost 5 bases and the J gene lost 8 bases, with 12 bases spanning the gap. The CDR3 spans 12 residues. The CDR3 region is CASSGHSFEAFF. In nucleotides, the CDR3 is TGTGCCAGCAGCGGACACAGTTTCGAAGCTTTCTTT.

This clonotype showed up just a few times. The chain links TRBV15 to TRBJ1-5, with D perhaps TRBD1 (6 bases). Germline V lookup: CDR1 LNHNV, CDR2 YYDKDF (reference sequence). The CDR3 totals 15 residues. V lost 0 bases and J lost 4, with 10 bases in between. CDR3 in amino acids: CATSRDQGLNQPQHF. Written as DNA, the CDR3 is TGTGCCACCAGCAGAGACCAGGGGCTTAATCAGCCCCAGCATTTT.

This chain links TRBV7-9 with TRBJ1-3; D not certain. The CDR3 extends over 17 amino acids. Trimming removed 6 bases from V and 0 bases from J, with 18 bases in between. Germline-derived CDR1 and CDR2 are SEHNR and FQNEAQ (reference sequence). CDR3 sequence: CASSSLQEPYSGNTIYF. CDR3 DNA: TGTGCCAGCAGTTCACTTCAGGAGCCCTACTCTGGAAACACCATATATTTT.

The CDR3 DNA reads TGTGCCAGCAGCCCCCAAGGGACTAGGACATCAAATGAGCAGTTCTTC. Translation gives CASSPQGTRTSNEQFF. The chain is built from TRBV9 and TRBJ2-1, with 8 positions matching TRBD2. Germline values: CDR1 SGDLS, CDR2 YYNGEE. V shed 4 bases and J 7 bases; nucleotides not matched to a gene: 13. This CDR3 has 16 amino acids.

The V and J genes are TRBV14 and TRBJ1-1; no firm D call. Trimming left V 2 bases short and J 3 bases short, with 7 bases between. The germline gives CDR1 SGHDN, CDR2 FVKESK. The CDR3 extends over 13 amino acids. The CDR3: CASSQNLYTEAFF. CDR3 DNA sequence: TGTGCCAGCAGCCAAAACCTGTACACTGAAGCTTTCTTT.

The rearrangement joins TRBV6-1 to TRBJ2-6; TRBD1 matches 9 bases. Trimming cost V 6 bases and J 3 bases; bases outside gene matches: 12. This CDR3 spans 18 amino acids. Germline V gives CDR1 MNHNS, CDR2 SASEGT. The CDR3 DNA reads as TGTGCCAGCAGGTCGTCGGGACAGGGAGGAGGTGGGGCCAACGTCCTGACTTTC. This gives the protein CASRSSGQGGGGANVLTF.